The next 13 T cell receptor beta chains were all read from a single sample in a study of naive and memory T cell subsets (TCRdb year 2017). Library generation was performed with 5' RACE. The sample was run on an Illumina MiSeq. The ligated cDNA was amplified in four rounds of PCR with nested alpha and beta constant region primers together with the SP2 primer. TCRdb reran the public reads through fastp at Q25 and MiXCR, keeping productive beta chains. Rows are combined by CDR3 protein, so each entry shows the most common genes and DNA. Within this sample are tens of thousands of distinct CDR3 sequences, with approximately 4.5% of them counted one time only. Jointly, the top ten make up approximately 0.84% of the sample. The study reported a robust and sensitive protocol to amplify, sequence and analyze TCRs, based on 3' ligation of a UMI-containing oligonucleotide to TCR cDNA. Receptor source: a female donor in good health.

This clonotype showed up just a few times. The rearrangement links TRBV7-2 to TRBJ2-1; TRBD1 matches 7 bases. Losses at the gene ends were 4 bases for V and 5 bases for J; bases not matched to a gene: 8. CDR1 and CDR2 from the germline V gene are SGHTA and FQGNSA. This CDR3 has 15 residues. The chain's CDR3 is CASSSQGPRDNEQFF. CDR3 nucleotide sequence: TGTGCCAGCAGCTCACAGGGGCCCCGCGACAATGAGCAGTTCTTC.

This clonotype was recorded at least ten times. CDR3 bases: TGTGCCAGCAGTGAAGGTTCCCGAGAGACCCAGTACTTC. Translating gives CASSEGSRETQYF. The J gene is TRBJ2-5, the V gene TRBV6-1; D uncertain. V lost 1 base and J lost 4, with 7 bases in between. The CDR3 runs 13 residues. Germline V gives CDR1 MNHNS, CDR2 SASEGT.

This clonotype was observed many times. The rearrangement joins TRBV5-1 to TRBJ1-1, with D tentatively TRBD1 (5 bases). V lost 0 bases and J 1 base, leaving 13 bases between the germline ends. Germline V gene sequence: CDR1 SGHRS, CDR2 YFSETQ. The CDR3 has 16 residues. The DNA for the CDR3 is TGCGCCAGCAGCTTGGCCGGTCAGGGAAGGAACACTGAAGCTTTCTTT. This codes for CASSLAGQGRNTEAFF.

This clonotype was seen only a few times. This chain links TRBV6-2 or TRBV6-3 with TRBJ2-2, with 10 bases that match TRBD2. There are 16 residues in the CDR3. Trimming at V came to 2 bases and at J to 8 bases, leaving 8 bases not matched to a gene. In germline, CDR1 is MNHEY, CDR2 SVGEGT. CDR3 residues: CASSYVASGRGGELFF. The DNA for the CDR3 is TGTGCCAGCAGTTACGTCGCTAGCGGGAGAGGAGGGGAGCTGTTTTTT.

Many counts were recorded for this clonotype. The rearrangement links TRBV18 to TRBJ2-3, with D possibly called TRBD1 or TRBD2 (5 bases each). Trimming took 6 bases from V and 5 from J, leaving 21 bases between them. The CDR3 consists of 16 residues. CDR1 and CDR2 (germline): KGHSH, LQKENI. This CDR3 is CASSLAGSSFRDTQYF. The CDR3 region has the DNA TGTGCCAGCTCGCTCGCAGGGAGCTCTTTCCGAGATACGCAGTATTTT.

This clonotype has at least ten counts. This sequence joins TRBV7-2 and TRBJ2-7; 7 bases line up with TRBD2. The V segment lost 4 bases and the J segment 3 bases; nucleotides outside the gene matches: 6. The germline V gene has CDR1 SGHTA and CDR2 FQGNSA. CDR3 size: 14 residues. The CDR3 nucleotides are TGTGCCAGCAGCTCCCGGTCTAGCGGCTACGAGCAGTACTTC. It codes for CASSSRSSGYEQYF. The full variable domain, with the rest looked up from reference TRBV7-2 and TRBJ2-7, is GAGVSQSPSNKVTEKGKDVELRCDPISGHTALYWYRQSLGQGLEFLIYFQGNSAPDKSGLPSDRFSAERTGGSVSTLTIQRTQQEDSAVYLCASSSRSSGYEQYFGPGTRLTVT.

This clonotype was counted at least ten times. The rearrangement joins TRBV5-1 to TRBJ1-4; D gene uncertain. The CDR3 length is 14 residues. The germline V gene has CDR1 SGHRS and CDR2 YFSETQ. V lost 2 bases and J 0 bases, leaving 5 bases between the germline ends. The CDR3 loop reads CASSLEPTNEKLFF. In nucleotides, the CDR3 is TGCGCCAGCAGCTTAGAGCCAACTAATGAAAAACTGTTTTTT.

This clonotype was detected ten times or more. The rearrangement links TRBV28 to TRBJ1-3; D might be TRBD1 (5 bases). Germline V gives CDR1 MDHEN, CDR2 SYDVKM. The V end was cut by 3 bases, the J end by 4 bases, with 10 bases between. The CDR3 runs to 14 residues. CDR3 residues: CASSLQGFGNTIYF. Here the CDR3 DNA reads TGTGCCAGCAGTTTGCAGGGATTCGGAAACACCATATATTTT.

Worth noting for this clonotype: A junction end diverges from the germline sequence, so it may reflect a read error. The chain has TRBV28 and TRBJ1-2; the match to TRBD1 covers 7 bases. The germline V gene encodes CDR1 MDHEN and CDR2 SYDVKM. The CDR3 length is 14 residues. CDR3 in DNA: TGTGCCAGCAGTTTATGGGACAGGAGCTATGGCGACACCTTC. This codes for CASSLWDRSYGDTF.

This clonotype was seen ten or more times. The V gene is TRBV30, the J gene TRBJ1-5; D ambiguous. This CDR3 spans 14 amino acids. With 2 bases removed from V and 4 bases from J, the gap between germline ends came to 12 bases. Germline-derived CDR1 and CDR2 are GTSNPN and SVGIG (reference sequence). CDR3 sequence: CAWSSGFGNQPQHF. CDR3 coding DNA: TGTGCCTGGAGTTCAGGATTTGGGAATCAGCCCCAGCATTTT.

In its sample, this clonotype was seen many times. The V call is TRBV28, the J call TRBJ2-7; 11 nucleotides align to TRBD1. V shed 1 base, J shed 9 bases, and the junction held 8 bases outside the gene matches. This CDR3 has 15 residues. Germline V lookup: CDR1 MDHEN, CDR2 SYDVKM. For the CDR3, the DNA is TGTGCCAGCAGTTTATCCGGGACAGGGGGAGTAGGGCAGTACTTC. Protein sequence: CASSLSGTGGVGQYF.

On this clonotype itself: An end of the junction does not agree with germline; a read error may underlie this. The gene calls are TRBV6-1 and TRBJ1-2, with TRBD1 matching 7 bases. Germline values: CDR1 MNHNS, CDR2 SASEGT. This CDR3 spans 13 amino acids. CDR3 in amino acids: CASNIQGGYGDTF. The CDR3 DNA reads TGTGCCAGCAACATTCAGGGGGGCTATGGCGACACCTTC.

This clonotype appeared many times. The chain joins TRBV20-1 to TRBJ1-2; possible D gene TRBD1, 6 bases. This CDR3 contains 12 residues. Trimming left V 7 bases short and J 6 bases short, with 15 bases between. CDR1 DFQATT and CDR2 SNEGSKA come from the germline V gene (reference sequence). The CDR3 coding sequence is TGCAGTGTTTCCCACAGGGAGGATGGCTACACCTTC. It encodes CSVSHREDGYTF.